Shown below are 27 T cell receptor beta chains from a single sample sequenced in a study of cytomegalovirus exposure and HLA in healthy donors. The PCR used 60 Vbeta and 13 Jbeta primers. Libraries were prepared by immunoSEQ multiplex PCR; TCRdb keeps only in-frame clonotypes and omits some of them. The table shows about 160,000 clones, with around 70% occurring only once. Specimen: PBMCs. All receptors derive from a man aged 18 to 30 in good health and CMV-seropositive.

The chain employs TRBV30 and TRBJ1-2; the D is unclear. V dropped 2 bases and J dropped 0 bases, with 13 bases sitting between them. CDR1 and CDR2 (germline): GTSNPN, SVGIG (reference sequence). The CDR3 loop spans 15 amino acids. The CDR3: CAWSPRFGSNYGYTF. DNA of the CDR3: TGTGCCTGGAGTCCCCGCTTTGGCTCTAACTATGGCTACACCTTC. Looking up the rest from reference TRBV30 and TRBJ1-2 gives the full variable domain: SQTIHQWPATLVQPVGSPLSLECTVEGTSNPNLYWYRQAAGRGLQLLFYSVGIGQISSEVPQNLSASRPQDRQFILSSKKLLLSDSGFYLCAWSPRFGSNYGYTFGSGTRLTVV.

The V and J genes are TRBV27 and TRBJ2-5; TRBD1 matches at 7 bases. The germline CDR1 and CDR2 sequences are MNHEY and SMNVEV (reference sequence). V lost 3 bases to trimming and J lost 5 bases; unmatched junction nucleotides: 6. The CDR3 extends over 14 amino acids. The CDR3 DNA is TGTGCCAGCAGTTTGACAGGGAGAGGGGAGACCCAGTACTTC. Amino acids: CASSLTGRGETQYF.

The V call is TRBV4-2, the J call TRBJ1-1, with D possibly matching TRBD1 (6 bases). The CDR3 runs 16 residues. CDR1 is LGHNA and CDR2 is YNFKEQ in the germline V gene. The ends were cut back, 2 bases at V and 6 bases at J, with 19 bases in the middle. In DNA form, the CDR3 reads TGTGCCAGCAGCCAACTCCCCGACAGGCCGGTGGCTGAAGCTTTCTTT. Translating it yields CASSQLPDRPVAEAFF.

V gene TRBV30 combines with J gene TRBJ2-5; 9 nucleotides agree with TRBD2. This CDR3 has 16 amino acids. Germline values: CDR1 GTSNPN, CDR2 SVGIG (reference sequence). The V gene end was trimmed by 0 bases and the J gene end by 5 bases; junction bases not matched to a gene: 10. Here the CDR3 reads CAWSVGAGGPSETQYF. CDR3 DNA sequence: TGTGCCTGGAGTGTAGGTGCGGGAGGGCCATCGGAGACCCAGTACTTC.

The rearrangement uses TRBV5-6 and TRBJ1-2; 10 bases agree with TRBD1. Germline values: CDR1 SGHDT, CDR2 YYEEEE. This CDR3 contains 13 residues. V shed 4 bases and J 8 bases; nucleotides not matched to a gene: 5. DNA for the CDR3: TGTGCCAGCAGCATCGGGACAGGGGACGGCTACACCTTC. Amino acid sequence: CASSIGTGDGYTF.

The chain links TRBV7-9 to TRBJ2-1; 11 bases line up with TRBD2. The CDR3 length is 15 residues. V was pared by 6 bases and J by 5 bases, with 6 bases of the junction left unmatched. Germline CDR1 and CDR2: SEHNR and FQNEAQ (reference sequence). CDR3 region: CASRIAGGHHNEQFF. DNA for the CDR3: TGTGCCAGCAGAATAGCGGGGGGGCACCACAATGAGCAGTTCTTC.

The rearrangement uses TRBV30 and TRBJ2-3; a possible D gene is TRBD1 (6 bases). The ends were cut back, 0 bases at V and 2 bases at J, with 9 bases in the middle. The CDR3 runs 14 residues. Germline CDR1 GTSNPN, CDR2 SVGIG (reference sequence). In nucleotides, the CDR3 is TGTGCCTGGAGTGTACGACAGGACACAGATACGCAGTATTTT. It is translated as CAWSVRQDTDTQYF.

V gene TRBV11-2 combines with J gene TRBJ2-1, with D possibly matching TRBD2 (6 bases). Per germline, CDR1 SGHAT and CDR2 FQNNGV. V was cut by 1 base and J by 2 bases, with 12 bases left in between. There are 16 residues in the CDR3. The CDR3: CASSLVGGGTYNEQFF. The CDR3 bases are TGTGCCAGCAGCTTAGTTGGCGGAGGGACCTACAATGAGCAGTTCTTC.

V usage is TRBV6-6 and J usage is TRBJ1-1; D ambiguous. V was shortened by 6 bases and J by 1 base, with 15 bases between the two germline ends. Germline V CDR1 and CDR2: MNHNY, SVGAGI (reference sequence). This CDR3 has 15 amino acids. The CDR3 region has the DNA TGTGCCAGCAGAAGAACAGCTTTGGGGAACACTGAAGCTTTCTTT. Protein sequence: CASRRTALGNTEAFF.

The chain employs TRBV25-1 and TRBJ2-6; TRBD1 aligns across 7 bases. V lost 3 bases and J lost 4; bases outside the gene matches: 6. Per germline, CDR1 MGHDK and CDR2 SYGVNS. There are 16 residues in the CDR3. For the CDR3, the DNA is TGTGCCAGCAGTGAGAGACAGGGCTCCGGGGCCAACGTCCTGACTTTC. It translates to CASSERQGSGANVLTF.

The CDR3 reads CASSFVLRDTEAFF. DNA for the CDR3: TGTGCCAGCAGCTTTGTTCTGAGGGACACTGAAGCTTTCTTT. V is TRBV12-1 and J is TRBJ1-1. TRBV12-1 is termed a pseudogene. This CDR3 is built from 14 residues.

The chain employs TRBV2 and TRBJ1-5; D is undetermined. Germline CDR1 reads SNHLY; CDR2 reads FYNNEI. V lost 2 bases to trimming and J lost 0 bases, with 5 bases between them. The CDR3 totals 14 residues. This CDR3 reads CASSERVSNQPQHF. CDR3 DNA: TGTGCCAGCAGTGAACGGGTTAGCAATCAGCCCCAGCATTTT.

The gene calls are TRBV6-5 and TRBJ2-7; D perhaps matches TRBD2 (6 bases). The germline CDR1 and CDR2 sequences are MNHEY and SVGAGI. This CDR3 is 15 amino acids long. Trimming removed 2 bases from V and 3 bases from J, with 14 bases in between. The CDR3 sequence: CASSYSGGAFYEQYV. CDR3 nucleotides: TGTGCCAGCAGTTACAGTGGAGGGGCCTTCTACGAGCAGTACGTC.

The V call is TRBV19, the J call TRBJ1-1; 7 bases align to TRBD1. The CDR3 runs 14 residues. The V and J ends lost 4 bases and 0 bases, in that order; junction bases with no gene match: 2. Germline lookup yields CDR1 LNHDA and CDR2 SQIVND (reference sequence). The CDR3 here is CASSRGQMNTEAFF. The CDR3 bases are TGTGCCAGTAGTAGGGGACAGATGAACACTGAAGCTTTCTTT.

This chain connects TRBV2 to TRBJ2-1, with 14 bases that match TRBD2. Germline V CDR1 and CDR2: SNHLY, FYNNEI. Trimming removed 6 bases from V and 7 bases from J; junction bases left unmatched: 5. The CDR3 is made up of 15 amino acids. CDR3 DNA: TGTGCCAGCAGCGAGGGACTAGCGGGAGCTAATGAGCAGTTCTTC. Translating gives CASSEGLAGANEQFF.

V is TRBV7-2 and J is TRBJ2-7, with 7 bases identical to TRBD1. The CDR3 has 18 amino acids. The germline CDR1 and CDR2 sequences are SGHTA and FQGNSA. The V segment lost 0 bases and the J segment 3 bases; nucleotides outside the gene matches: 14. CDR3 DNA sequence: TGTGCCAGCAGCTTAGCGGGGACAGCAGGACTTACCTACTACGAGCAGTACGTC. Encoded protein: CASSLAGTAGLTYYEQYV.

The chain joins TRBV7-9 to TRBJ1-2; 8 nucleotides align to TRBD1. Unmatched junction bases numbered 14, after V lost 5 bases and J lost 6 bases. CDR3 size: 16 residues. In germline, CDR1 is SEHNR, CDR2 FQNEAQ (reference sequence). CDR3 DNA sequence: TGTGCCAGCAGCGCCGGACAGGGAATGGAGAGGAATGGCTACACCTTC. Translating gives CASSAGQGMERNGYTF.

J is TRBJ2-7 and V is TRBV5-5, with D maybe TRBD1 (6 bases). CDR1 is SGHKS and CDR2 is YYEKEE in the germline V gene (reference sequence). The ends were cut back, 4 bases at V and 1 base at J, with 12 bases in the middle. CDR3 length: 14 amino acids. The CDR3 is CASSDTGISYEQYV. The CDR3 DNA is TGTGCCAGCAGCGATACAGGGATATCCTACGAGCAGTACGTC.

The chain combines TRBV28 with TRBJ2-7, with D possibly matching TRBD1 (6 bases). V was pared by 7 bases and J by 2 bases, with 15 bases between. CDR1 is MDHEN and CDR2 is SYDVKM in the germline V gene. The CDR3 consists of 14 residues. CDR3 DNA: TGTGCCAGCAACGGTCCAGGGGCCACCTACGAGCAGTACGTC. Translation: CASNGPGATYEQYV.

V usage is TRBV5-1 and J usage is TRBJ2-3; weak D call: TRBD1 (5 bases). Germline V gene sequence: CDR1 SGHRS, CDR2 YFSETQ. Trimming took 1 base from V and 4 from J, leaving 10 bases between them. The CDR3 consists of 14 residues. The DNA of the CDR3 is TGCGCCAGCAGCTTGTCAGTAGGGGCAGATACGCAGTATTTT. This codes for CASSLSVGADTQYF.

The rearrangement links TRBV18 to TRBJ1-5; possibly TRBD1 for D (6 bases). With 6 bases removed from V and 6 bases from J, the gap between germline ends came to 12 bases. Germline V CDR1 and CDR2: KGHSH, LQKENI. This CDR3 spans 13 amino acids. The CDR3 nucleotides read TGTGCCAGCTCCGGGACAATCAGTCAGCCCCAGCATTTT. Translating it yields CASSGTISQPQHF.

V and J are TRBV5-1 and TRBJ2-5, with 9 bases lining up with TRBD1. Germline V gene data show CDR1 as SGHRS and CDR2 as YFSETQ. The junction had 9 bases not matched to a gene; V was cut back by 4 bases and J by 2 bases. The CDR3 is 16 residues long. This CDR3 is CASSPNPGTGQETQYF. In DNA, the CDR3 is TGCGCCAGCAGCCCTAATCCGGGGACAGGGCAAGAGACCCAGTACTTC.

V gene TRBV6-1 combines with J gene TRBJ1-1; 7 bases fit TRBD1. The CDR3 has 14 amino acids. CDR1 and CDR2 (germline): MNHNS, SASEGT. V was pared by 6 bases and J by 1 base, with 5 bases of the junction left unmatched. CDR3 protein: CASRAGGWNTEAFF. As DNA, the CDR3 is TGTGCCAGCAGAGCAGGGGGTTGGAACACTGAAGCTTTCTTT.

The V and J genes are TRBV29-1 and TRBJ1-5; D not resolved. The CDR3 spans 13 residues. From germline, CDR1 is SQVTM and CDR2 ANQGSEA. Deletions cut 3 bases from V and 1 base from J, with 7 bases between. CDR3 sequence: CSVEENSNQPQHF. CDR3 nucleotide sequence: TGCAGCGTTGAGGAGAACAGCAATCAGCCCCAGCATTTT.

Turning to this clone: One end of the junction varies from germline; a read error may be responsible. The chain combines TRBV18 with TRBJ2-3; TRBD2 agrees at 9 bases. The CDR3 contains 14 residues. Germline CDR1 KGHSH, CDR2 LQKENI. CDR3 loop: CASSPASSGESRDF. The DNA of the CDR3 is TGTGCCAGCTCACCAGCATCTAGCGGGGAGAGCAGGGATTTT.

In this sample, this clone turned up once. The junction shows a germline mismatch at one end, possibly a read error. The genes are TRBV7-7 and TRBJ1-2; TRBD1 matches 9 bases. Germline V gene data show CDR1 as SSHAT and CDR2 as FNYEAQ (reference sequence). The CDR3 has 17 residues. CDR3: CASSYLRQGVSKYGYTF. Here the CDR3 DNA reads TGTGCTAGCAGCTACCTTCGACAGGGGGTGAGTAAATATGGCTACACCTTC.

The V and J genes are TRBV28 and TRBJ2-2; 8 nucleotides match TRBD2. There are 20 residues in the CDR3. The V and J ends lost 5 bases and 6 bases, in that order; junction bases with no gene match: 23. The V gene's germline CDR1 is MDHEN and CDR2 SYDVKM. CDR3 bases: TGTGCCAGCAGTACACCTATACTAGCGGAGGGGCGGTCGGGGCCCGGGGAGCTGTTTTTT. This codes for CASSTPILAEGRSGPGELFF.